The 8 T cell receptor beta chains presented below share a single source sample, sequenced in a study of blood T cell repertoires in COVID-19. Profiling relied on immunoSEQ multiplex PCR, and the TCRdb table lists in-frame clones only, not all of them. This sample carries under 85,000 clones, over 75% of them seen once, and the ten largest clones take 9.5% to 10%. The sequenced material came from peripheral blood. These receptors all come from a human donor in a cohort sampled during active COVID-19.

The chain carries TRBV27 and TRBJ2-7; TRBD1 agrees at 9 bases. V was pared by 6 bases and J by 4 bases, with 13 bases of the junction left unmatched. Germline CDR1 reads MNHEY; CDR2 reads SMNVEV (reference sequence). The CDR3 loop spans 16 amino acids. DNA of the CDR3: TGTGCCAGCAGGGCCGTGGGTACAGGGGGCCTATACGAGCAGTACTTC. This gives the protein CASRAVGTGGLYEQYF.

The V gene is TRBV6-2 or TRBV6-3, the J gene TRBJ1-1; 9 positions match TRBD1. Germline values: CDR1 MNHEY, CDR2 SVGEGT. J was trimmed by 3 bases and V by 3 bases; bases with no gene match: 11. The CDR3 contains 17 residues. CDR3 nucleotide sequence: TGTGCCAGCAGTTATATGTTGCGGGACAGGGTTGACACTGAAGCTTTCTTT. This codes for CASSYMLRDRVDTEAFF.

This rearrangement joins TRBV27 to TRBJ2-4; 11 bases are shared with TRBD2. The CDR3 loop spans 15 amino acids. Trimming cost V 4 bases and J 6 bases; bases outside gene matches: 5. Germline loops: CDR1 MNHEY, CDR2 SMNVEV (reference sequence). The CDR3 coding sequence is TGTGCCAGCAGTTCACTAGCGGGGGCCCTAAACATTCAGTACTTC. Translating gives CASSSLAGALNIQYF.

The chain uses TRBV4-1 and TRBJ1-2, with TRBD1 matching 11 bases. J was trimmed by 7 bases and V by 0 bases; bases with no gene match: 4. This CDR3 has 15 residues. Germline CDR1 is MGHRA and CDR2 is YSYEKL. CDR3: CASSQERTGGFGYTF. As DNA, the CDR3 is TGCGCCAGCAGCCAAGAGAGGACAGGGGGCTTTGGCTACACCTTC.

This chain links TRBV5-7 with TRBJ1-6; 12 bases match TRBD1. TRBV5-7 is an ORF; its function is uncertain. The V segment lost 1 base and the J segment 10 bases; nucleotides outside the gene matches: 12. This CDR3 comprises 18 residues. Here the CDR3 reads CASSLKLWDRGRVSPLHF. The CDR3 nucleotides are TGTGCCAGCAGCTTGAAGCTTTGGGACAGGGGGCGCGTGTCACCCCTCCACTTT.

Turning to this clone: This CDR3 is also generated by other DNA sequences in the sample. This rearrangement joins TRBV5-1 to TRBJ1-1; 7 nucleotides line up with TRBD1. J gave up 5 bases and V 0 bases, and 4 bases lay outside the gene matches. CDR3 length equals 14 residues. CDR1 is SGHRS, CDR2 YFSETQ, per germline. CDR3 nucleotides: TGCGCCAGCAGCTTGGCACAGGGGTGGACTGAAGCTTTCTTT. This encodes CASSLAQGWTEAFF. Using reference TRBV5-1 and TRBJ1-1 for the parts outside the CDR3, the full variable domain is KAGVTQTPRYLIKTRGQQVTLSCSPISGHRSVSWYQQTPGQGLQFLFEYFSETQRNKGNFPGRFSGRQFSNSRSEMNVSTLELGDSALYLCASSLAQGWTEAFFGQGTRLTVV.

The chain uses TRBV7-9 and TRBJ1-4; a possible D gene is TRBD1 (5 bases). The V end lost 4 bases, the J end lost 8 bases, and 14 bases lay between the germline ends. CDR3 length equals 14 residues. Germline values: CDR1 SEHNR, CDR2 FQNEAQ (reference sequence). Here the CDR3 reads CASSYYTGDEKLFF. Here the CDR3 DNA reads TGTGCCAGCAGCTACTACACGGGGGACGAAAAACTGTTTTTT.

The J gene is TRBJ2-7, the V gene TRBV27; D is ambiguous. The CDR3 is 18 residues long. Germline-derived CDR1 and CDR2 are MNHEY and SMNVEV (reference sequence). V was cut by 1 base and J by 0 bases, with 19 bases left in between. The CDR3 here is CASSLFPRLGTRSYEQYF. CDR3 DNA: TGTGCCAGCAGTTTATTCCCTCGTTTGGGCACCCGCTCCTACGAGCAGTACTTC.